The 5 T cell receptor beta chains given below trace back to one sample, sequenced in a study of Graves' ophthalmopathy and Graves' hyperthyroidism. Amplified material comprised TCR beta CDR3 regions derived from RNA transcripts. RT-PCR in the first round used HTBI primers; a second-round multiplex PCR followed. TCRdb analysed the multiplex PCR reads with MiXCR anew, one entry per CDR3 protein. Of over a million distinct CDR3 sequences in the sample, about 36% are singletons; the top ten hold around 10%. Sequenced material: peripheral blood or thyroid tissue (not recorded which). The receptors were sampled from an adult man with Graves' hyperthyroidism.

The rearrangement links TRBV4-1 to TRBJ1-2; 7 bases fit TRBD1. CDR1 is MGHRA, CDR2 YSYEKL, per germline. V lost 2 bases to trimming and J lost 0 bases; unmatched junction nucleotides: 3. CDR3 length: 15 residues. The CDR3 reads CASSQPGQPNYGYTF. In DNA, the CDR3 is TGCGCCAGCAGCCAACCGGGACAGCCTAACTATGGCTACACCTTC.

This clonotype was detected only a few times. The chain uses TRBV12-3 or TRBV12-4 and TRBJ1-3, with 9 bases fitting TRBD1. The CDR3 spans 14 residues. Trimming removed 8 bases from V and 4 bases from J; junction bases left unmatched: 6. The CDR3, as DNA: TGTGCCAGCGGACAGGGGTTCGGAGGAAACACCATATATTTT. This encodes CASGQGFGGNTIYF.

J is TRBJ2-7 and V is TRBV20-1; D unresolved. This CDR3 is 13 amino acids long. Looked up from germline, CDR1 is DFQATT and CDR2 is SNEGSKA (reference sequence). The V gene lost 2 bases and the J gene lost 5 bases, with 13 bases spanning the gap. The DNA for the CDR3 is TGCAGTGCTAGACAAGGTCCGGATAACGAGCAGTACTTC. Translation gives CSARQGPDNEQYF.

The chain joins TRBV12-3 or TRBV12-4 to TRBJ2-5; 9 nucleotides align to TRBD1. J gave up 4 bases and V 5 bases, and 11 bases lay outside the gene matches. CDR3 length: 16 amino acids. Here the CDR3 reads CASSRTGAGRGETQYF. In DNA, the CDR3 is TGTGCCAGCAGTCGGACAGGGGCGGGAAGGGGAGAGACCCAGTACTTC.

The DNA of the CDR3 is TGTGCCAGCAGCTCACGGGGGGACAGGGGTCACAATCAGCCCCAGCATTTT. Residues: CASSSRGDRGHNQPQHF. The chain recombines TRBV7-2 with TRBJ1-5; 10 bases match TRBD1. CDR1 and CDR2 (germline): SGHTA, FQGNSA. The ends lost 4 bases at V and 3 bases at J; junction bases unmatched: 9. The CDR3 is 17 residues long. The whole variable domain, remainder taken from reference TRBV7-2 and TRBJ1-5, is GAGVSQSPSNKVTEKGKDVELRCDPISGHTALYWYRQSLGQGLEFLIYFQGNSAPDKSGLPSDRFSAERTGGSVSTLTIQRTQQEDSAVYLCASSSRGDRGHNQPQHFGDGTRLSIL.